The 13 T cell receptor beta chains listed next were all sequenced from one sample in a study of T cell repertoires in ileal Crohn's disease (dated by TCRdb to between 2018 and 2021). The library was produced with the immunoSEQ multiplex PCR assay. What TCRdb holds here is the immuneACCESS table cut down to in-frame rearrangements. Part of the clones is not present; checked against another copy, under half of the missing clones reflect an unresolved V gene, and the others are unexplained. In this sample the table shows more than 60,000 clones, approximately 91% of which occur a single time. The leading ten clones occupy roughly 2% of the sample. The intended sense of this specimen's time point label: neoterminal ileum biopsy at postoperative endoscopy, about 6 months after surgery. The sequenced sample was ileal tissue. The receptors shown here come from an adult with Crohn's disease.

This chain connects TRBV5-1 to TRBJ1-5; 9 nucleotides match TRBD1. CDR3 size: 16 residues. The V and J ends lost 2 bases and 6 bases, in that order; junction bases with no gene match: 9. The germline V gene encodes CDR1 SGHRS and CDR2 YFSETQ. In DNA form, the CDR3 reads TGCGCCAGCAGCTTCGGAGACAGACAGGGGGGTCAGCCCCAGCATTTT. Its protein is CASSFGDRQGGQPQHF.

The chain carries TRBV9 and TRBJ1-1; no definite D call. This CDR3 spans 14 amino acids. CDR1 is SGDLS, CDR2 YYNGEE, per germline. The V and J ends lost 0 bases and 4 bases respectively, with 10 bases between them. The CDR3: CASSVGSGLTEAFF. Here the CDR3 DNA reads TGTGCCAGCAGCGTAGGATCAGGACTCACTGAAGCTTTCTTT. Combining the CDR3 with reference TRBV9 and TRBJ1-1 gives the whole variable domain DSGVTQTPKHLITATGQRVTLRCSPRSGDLSVYWYQQSLDQGLQFLIQYYNGEERAKGNILERFSAQQFPDLHSELNLSSLELGDSALYFCASSVGSGLTEAFFGQGTRLTVV.

The chain links TRBV4-3 to TRBJ2-6, with no clear D. Trimming removed 0 bases from V and 0 bases from J, with 9 bases in between. CDR3 length equals 17 residues. Germline values: CDR1 LGHNA, CDR2 YSLEER. The DNA for the CDR3 is TGCGCCAGCAGCCAAGACCGCTGGCCCTCTGGGGCCAACGTCCTGACTTTC. Amino acid sequence: CASSQDRWPSGANVLTF.

This clone was seen ten or more times. V usage is TRBV29-1 and J usage is TRBJ2-1; TRBD1 matches at 7 bases. V was pared by 7 bases and J by 5 bases, with 2 bases of the junction left unmatched. The CDR3 covers 11 residues. Germline loops: CDR1 SQVTM, CDR2 ANQGSEA. CDR3 amino acids: CSGDSNNEQFF. In nucleotides, the CDR3 is TGCAGCGGGGACAGCAACAATGAGCAGTTCTTC.

The chain has TRBV28 and TRBJ1-5; TRBD1 matches at 11 bases. CDR3 length: 17 residues. Germline CDR1 and CDR2: MDHEN and SYDVKM. V gave up 6 bases and J gave up 7 bases; unmatched junction bases: 14. The CDR3 DNA reads TGTGCCAGCAGAACGGACAGGGGGCCTACGGAAGGGCAGCCCCAGCATTTT. Protein product: CASRTDRGPTEGQPQHF.

This rearrangement joins TRBV7-2 to TRBJ1-2; 7 nucleotides align to TRBD1. The CDR3 is made up of 14 amino acids. Trimming took 2 bases from V and 8 from J; bases not matched to a gene: 8. Germline V gives CDR1 SGHTA, CDR2 FQGNSA. CDR3 coding DNA: TGTGCCAGCAGCTTAATAAGGGGGCCAGAGGGCTACACCTTC. This translates into CASSLIRGPEGYTF. Using reference TRBV7-2 and TRBJ1-2 for the parts outside the CDR3, the full variable domain is GAGVSQSPSNKVTEKGKDVELRCDPISGHTALYWYRQSLGQGLEFLIYFQGNSAPDKSGLPSDRFSAERTGGSVSTLTIQRTQQEDSAVYLCASSLIRGPEGYTFGSGTRLTVV.

The chain is built from TRBV14 and TRBJ1-1; D is uncertain. Germline-derived CDR1 and CDR2 are SGHDN and FVKESK. This CDR3 region has 13 residues. The V end was cut by 0 bases, the J end by 3 bases, with 5 bases between. CDR3 in DNA: TGTGCCAGCAGCCAAGACTATTACACTGAAGCTTTCTTT. It codes for CASSQDYYTEAFF. The full variable domain, in which reference TRBV14 and TRBJ1-1 provide the parts outside the CDR3, is EAGVTQFPSHSVIEKGQTVTLRCDPISGHDNLYWYRRVMGKEIKFLLHFVKESKQDESGMPNNRFLAERTGGTYSTLKVQPAELEDSGVYFCASSQDYYTEAFFGQGTRLTVV.

This sequence joins TRBV21-1 and TRBJ2-2; the table's D call TRBD1 went unverified against the DNA. TRBV21-1 is labeled a pseudogene. The length of the CDR3 is 19 residues. The CDR3 spells CASRNPPDRQVARIGELFF. The CDR3 DNA reads TGTGCCAGCAGGAACCCACCCGATCGACAGGTCGCCCGAATCGGGGAGCTGTTTTTT.

CDR3 bases: TGTGCCAGTTCCCGGGATAGCAATCAGCCCCAGCATTTT. Translation gives CASSRDSNQPQHF. The V gene is TRBV13, the J gene TRBJ1-5, with no clear D. The germline V gene has CDR1 PRHDT and CDR2 FYEKMQ (reference sequence). Deletions cut 9 bases from V and 0 bases from J, with 9 bases between. This CDR3 region has 13 residues.

The V gene is TRBV11-3, the J gene TRBJ1-4; tentatively, D is TRBD1 (6 bases). V lost 2 bases to trimming and J lost 6 bases, with 19 bases between them. Per the germline V gene, CDR1 is SGHNT and CDR2 is YENEEA. The CDR3 spans 17 residues. The DNA for the CDR3 is TGTGCCAGCAGCTTAACGATCGGGACACTCGGCGATGAAAAACTGTTTTTT. It encodes CASSLTIGTLGDEKLFF.

The chain carries TRBV29-1 and TRBJ2-2; no firm D call. Trimming stripped 4 bases from V and 1 base from J, with 7 bases between. Germline V gene sequence: CDR1 SQVTM, CDR2 ANQGSEA. The CDR3 covers 13 residues. In nucleotides, the CDR3 is TGCAGCGTTGTGCCAGGGAACACCGGGGAGCTGTTTTTT. Its protein is CSVVPGNTGELFF.

The chain combines TRBV6-1 with TRBJ2-7, with a possible D match to TRBD2 (6 bases). Germline V gene data show CDR1 as MNHNS and CDR2 as SASEGT. This CDR3 spans 14 amino acids. Deletions cut 3 bases from V and 6 bases from J, with 15 bases between. CDR3 coding DNA: TGTGCCAGCAGTGACGGGACTCCGAAGTTCGAGCAGTACGTC. This codes for CASSDGTPKFEQYV.

The chain uses TRBV30 and TRBJ1-1, with 8 positions matching TRBD1. V was clipped by 1 base and J by 3 bases; unmatched bases: 7. The germline V gene encodes CDR1 GTSNPN and CDR2 SVGIG (reference sequence). This CDR3 comprises 15 residues. CDR3 in DNA: TGTGCCTGGAGTGACATCGGACAGGGAGACACTGAAGCTTTCTTT. Protein sequence: CAWSDIGQGDTEAFF.